Shown below are 27 T cell receptor beta chains from a single sample sequenced in a study of blood T cell repertoires in COVID-19. This table comes from immunoSEQ multiplex PCR, and its TCRdb copy is limited to in-frame clones, with some not included. The sample consists of approximately 160,000 clones, under 95% of them appearing once. The sequenced material came from peripheral blood. The receptors here all came from a man in his 60s with active or convalescent COVID-19.

The gene calls are TRBV4-2 and TRBJ1-4, with D unclear. The V end lost 9 bases, the J end lost 3 bases, and 11 bases lay between the germline ends. The CDR3 spans 13 residues. Germline V gene lookup returns CDR1 LGHNA and CDR2 YNFKEQ. The CDR3 protein is CASTSGPNEKLFF. The CDR3 coding sequence is TGTGCCAGTACCTCTGGCCCTAATGAAAAACTGTTTTTT.

The J gene is TRBJ1-4, the V gene TRBV18, with D maybe TRBD1 (5 bases). The CDR3 spans 14 residues. CDR1 and CDR2 (germline): KGHSH, LQKENI. V dropped 2 bases and J dropped 3 bases, with 7 bases sitting between them. The CDR3 region is CASSPLGANEKLFF. In nucleotides, the CDR3 is TGTGCCAGCTCACCATTAGGGGCTAATGAAAAACTGTTTTTT.

The CDR3 coding sequence is TGTGCCAGCAGTTACCGGGGGAGGAACACTGAAGCTTTCTTT. Its translation: CASSYRGRNTEAFF. The chain carries TRBV6-2 or TRBV6-3 and TRBJ1-1; weak D call: TRBD1 (5 bases). V lost 2 bases and J 1 base, leaving 8 bases between the germline ends. The CDR3 spans 14 residues. The V gene's germline CDR1 is MNHEY and CDR2 SVGEGT.

A word on this clone: Other DNA sequences in the same sample also yield this CDR3. This chain uses TRBV12-3 or TRBV12-4 with TRBJ1-2, with unresolved D. The length of the CDR3 is 11 residues. Trimming cost V 4 bases and J 2 bases, with 2 bases left between them. The CDR3 protein is CASSSNYGYTF. In nucleotides, the CDR3 is TGTGCCAGCAGTTCGAACTATGGCTACACCTTC.

This chain uses TRBV3-1 (or the pseudogene TRBV3-2) with TRBJ2-1; TRBD2 aligns across 9 bases. The trim removed 8 bases at V and 2 bases at J, leaving 10 bases unmatched. This CDR3 is built from 16 residues. Germline CDR1 is LGHDT and CDR2 is YNNKEL (reference sequence). This CDR3 reads CASGRSGRTPYNEQFF. CDR3 bases: TGTGCCAGCGGGAGGAGCGGGAGGACACCCTACAATGAGCAGTTCTTC.

Points on this clone: The sample contains more than one DNA sequence encoding this CDR3. V usage is TRBV5-1 and J usage is TRBJ1-4; 11 nucleotides line up with TRBD1. Trimming cost V 0 bases and J 7 bases; bases outside gene matches: 2. CDR3 size: 15 residues. The V gene's germline CDR1 is SGHRS and CDR2 YFSETQ. The CDR3 DNA follows: TGCGCCAGCAGCTTGGACGGGACAGGGGGTGAAAAACTGTTTTTT. Residues: CASSLDGTGGEKLFF.

The rearrangement joins TRBV6-5 to TRBJ2-7; a weak D match, TRBD2 (7 bases). Per the germline V gene, CDR1 is MNHEY and CDR2 is SVGAGI. Trimming cost V 5 bases and J 3 bases, with 17 bases left between them. This CDR3 has 15 residues. CDR3 region: CASSITAGALYEQYF. The CDR3 DNA reads TGTGCCAGCAGTATAACGGCGGGGGCTCTCTACGAGCAGTACTTC.

The chain joins TRBV19 to TRBJ2-5; 7 bases are a match to TRBD2. CDR1 and CDR2 from the germline V gene are LNHDA and SQIVND (reference sequence). The CDR3 has 13 amino acids. This CDR3 is CASGGSNQETQYF. The CDR3 DNA is TGTGCTTCGGGGGGAAGCAATCAAGAGACCCAGTACTTC.

J is TRBJ2-6 and V is TRBV30; possible D gene TRBD1, 5 bases. The CDR3 has 15 residues. Trimming left V 0 bases short and J 2 bases short, with 8 bases between. From germline, CDR1 is GTSNPN and CDR2 SVGIG (reference sequence). This chain's CDR3 is CAWSVPRAGANVLTF. DNA of the CDR3: TGTGCCTGGAGTGTACCCAGGGCTGGGGCCAACGTCCTGACTTTC.

This chain uses TRBV5-1 with TRBJ2-7, with a weak D call TRBD1 (7 bases). The germline gives CDR1 SGHRS, CDR2 YFSETQ. This CDR3 is built from 16 residues. The V end lost 1 base, the J end lost 7 bases, and 21 bases lay between the germline ends. Here the CDR3 reads CASSLRGGQGGREQYF. The DNA for the CDR3 is TGCGCCAGCAGCTTGCGAGGCGGCCAGGGGGGCAGAGAGCAGTACTTC.

The gene calls are TRBV28 and TRBJ1-2; D gene uncertain. From germline, CDR1 is MDHEN and CDR2 SYDVKM. The CDR3 contains 12 residues. Between the trimmed V and J ends, which lost 1 base and 7 bases, there was a span of 7 bases. CDR3 bases: TGTGCCAGCAGTTTATCCAGAAGTGGCTACACCTTC. Translated, it gives CASSLSRSGYTF.

The chain has TRBV19 and TRBJ1-2, with D possibly matching TRBD1 (6 bases). The V and J ends lost 2 bases and 4 bases respectively, with 20 bases between them. The CDR3 covers 17 residues. Germline V gene lookup returns CDR1 LNHDA and CDR2 SQIVND (reference sequence). The CDR3 bases are TGTGCCAGTAGTATAACCCCCCGGGAGGGGGGCTTCTATGGCTACACCTTC. Amino acids: CASSITPREGGFYGYTF.

The rearrangement links TRBV6-5 to TRBJ1-5; TRBD1 matches 12 bases. Per germline, CDR1 MNHEY and CDR2 SVGAGI. There are 14 residues in the CDR3. Unmatched junction bases numbered 4, after V lost 6 bases and J lost 7 bases. The DNA of the CDR3 is TGTGCCAGCAGGGGACAGGGGGCGGGACAGCCCCAGCATTTT. Translating gives CASRGQGAGQPQHF.

The chain couples TRBV18 to TRBJ1-4, with 10 bases that match TRBD1. The germline CDR1 and CDR2 sequences are KGHSH and LQKENI. The CDR3 length is 15 residues. V dropped 4 bases and J dropped 10; count of bases not matched to a gene: 9. For the CDR3, the DNA is TGTGCCAGCTCACTCGGGACAGGGGCGATTGGAAAACTGTTTTTT. It yields the protein CASSLGTGAIGKLFF.

The genes are TRBV5-3 and TRBJ2-7, with 8 bases that match TRBD1. TRBV5-3 is placed among ORFs of uncertain function. The CDR3 sequence is 15 residues long. Trimming at V came to 4 bases and at J to 4 bases, leaving 10 bases not matched to a gene. The DNA of the CDR3 is TGTGCCAGAAGCCCGGGACAGGACCCATTTTACGAGCAGTACTTC. Protein sequence: CARSPGQDPFYEQYF.

V is TRBV2 and J is TRBJ2-3, with 10 positions matching TRBD2. The CDR3 is 16 amino acids. V was clipped by 3 bases and J by 5 bases; unmatched bases: 8. Germline loops: CDR1 SNHLY, CDR2 FYNNEI. The CDR3 DNA reads TGTGCCAGCAGTGATATGGCCCTAGCGGGAGAAGATACGCAGTATTTT. This gives the protein CASSDMALAGEDTQYF.

Only one count was recorded for this clone. The J gene is TRBJ2-2, the V gene TRBV27; D unresolved. Germline-derived CDR1 and CDR2 are MNHEY and SMNVEV (reference sequence). The length of the CDR3 is 16 residues. V was cut by 3 bases and J by 8 bases, with 19 bases left in between. This chain's CDR3 is CASSFLIQAPRGELFF. CDR3 nucleotide sequence: TGTGCCAGCAGTTTTTTGATCCAGGCCCCCAGGGGGGAGCTGTTTTTT.

CDR3 coding DNA: TGCGCCAGCAGTGAAACTAGCGGGGGGATACTAACCTACGAGCAGTACTTC. As protein: CASSETSGGILTYEQYF. V and J are TRBV10-2 and TRBJ2-7; 12 nucleotides align to TRBD2. Germline V lookup: CDR1 WSHSY, CDR2 SAAADI. The V and J ends lost 3 bases and 2 bases, in that order; junction bases with no gene match: 8. The CDR3 is 17 amino acids.

The rearrangement joins TRBV7-2 to TRBJ2-7; 13 bases fit TRBD2. Germline CDR1 reads SGHTA; CDR2 reads FQGNSA. The CDR3 covers 15 residues. V lost 6 bases, J lost 4 bases, and 6 bases stayed unmatched. The chain's CDR3 is CASSLLAGGPYEQYF. CDR3 in DNA: TGTGCCAGCAGTTTACTAGCGGGAGGGCCTTACGAGCAGTACTTC.

CDR3 nucleotide sequence: TGTGCCAGTAGTATAATTCAGGGGGCCTACGAGCAGTACTTC. This translates into CASSIIQGAYEQYF. The J gene is TRBJ2-7, the V gene TRBV19; TRBD1 matches at 7 bases. This CDR3 is 14 amino acids long. Per the germline V gene, CDR1 is LNHDA and CDR2 is SQIVND (reference sequence). V lost 2 bases, J lost 2 bases, and 3 bases stayed unmatched.

The chain links TRBV7-8 to TRBJ2-1; 8 nucleotides match TRBD2. The CDR3 runs to 14 residues. In germline, CDR1 is SGHVS, CDR2 FQNEAQ. The V and J ends lost 1 base and 9 bases, in that order; junction bases with no gene match: 5. CDR3 sequence reads: CASSLGTSSGEQFF. DNA of the CDR3: TGTGCCAGCAGCTTAGGGACTAGCTCAGGTGAGCAGTTCTTC. Full variable domain (missing parts from reference TRBV7-8 and TRBJ2-1): GAGVSQSPRYKVAKRGQDVALRCDPISGHVSLFWYQQALGQGPEFLTYFQNEAQLDKSGLPSDRFFAERPEGSVSTLKIQRTQQEDSAVYLCASSLGTSSGEQFFGPGTRLTVL.

This chain joins TRBV14 and TRBJ2-1; 7 nucleotides line up with TRBD1. The germline V gene encodes CDR1 SGHDN and CDR2 FVKESK. Unmatched junction bases numbered 4, after V lost 1 base and J lost 7 bases. The CDR3 is made up of 14 amino acids. The CDR3 protein is CASSQATGFNEQFF. DNA of the CDR3: TGTGCCAGCAGCCAAGCGACAGGGTTTAATGAGCAGTTCTTC.

The chain has TRBV7-6 and TRBJ2-3, with TRBD2 identical over 7 bases. Trimming at V came to 7 bases and at J to 0 bases, leaving 4 bases not matched to a gene. Germline CDR1 and CDR2: SGHVS and FNYEAQ. The CDR3 spans 14 residues. CDR3 in amino acids: CASTWGGSTDTQYF. The CDR3 DNA reads TGTGCCAGCACCTGGGGGGGGAGCACAGATACGCAGTATTTT.

V is TRBV2 and J is TRBJ2-5; 10 positions agree with TRBD2. Trimming took 4 bases from V and 5 from J; bases not matched to a gene: 7. Germline CDR1 and CDR2: SNHLY and FYNNEI. This CDR3 contains 15 residues. For the CDR3, the DNA is TGTGCCAGCAGTGGCCCTAGCGGGGGCGGTGAGACCCAGTACTTC. It yields the protein CASSGPSGGGETQYF. Variable domain in full (rest from reference TRBV2 and TRBJ2-5): EPEVTQTPSHQVTQMGQEVILRCVPISNHLYFYWYRQILGQKVEFLVSFYNNEISEKSEIFDDQFSVERPDGSNFTLKIRSTKLEDSAMYFCASSGPSGGGETQYFGPGTRLLVL.

This chain uses TRBV3-1 (or the pseudogene TRBV3-2) with TRBJ2-1; 10 bases map to TRBD2. The CDR3 covers 16 residues. Germline values: CDR1 LGHDT, CDR2 YNNKEL (reference sequence). V lost 5 bases to trimming and J lost 1 base; unmatched junction nucleotides: 5. The CDR3 reads CASSSSGSMSYNEQFF. CDR3 bases: TGTGCCAGCAGCTCTAGCGGGAGTATGTCCTACAATGAGCAGTTCTTC.

Here the CDR3 DNA reads TGTGCCAGCCGGGACAGGCCGAATGAAAAACTGTTTTTT. It is translated as CASRDRPNEKLFF. The chain joins TRBV2 to TRBJ1-4, with 8 bases matching TRBD1. Germline loops: CDR1 SNHLY, CDR2 FYNNEI. The CDR3 loop spans 13 amino acids. Trimming at V came to 8 bases and at J to 5 bases, leaving 4 bases not matched to a gene.

Note on this clone: This sample includes further DNA sequences coding for the same CDR3. The chain joins TRBV23-1 to TRBJ2-7, with TRBD1 identical over 7 bases. TRBV23-1 is an open reading frame, and its role is uncertain. Germline trimming cut 2 bases from V and 4 bases from J; bases unmatched to any gene: 14. The CDR3 is 17 residues long. The CDR3 sequence is CASSQEKRGRVTYEQYF. The CDR3 nucleotides are TGCGCCAGCAGTCAAGAGAAAAGGGGGCGCGTAACGTACGAGCAGTACTTC.